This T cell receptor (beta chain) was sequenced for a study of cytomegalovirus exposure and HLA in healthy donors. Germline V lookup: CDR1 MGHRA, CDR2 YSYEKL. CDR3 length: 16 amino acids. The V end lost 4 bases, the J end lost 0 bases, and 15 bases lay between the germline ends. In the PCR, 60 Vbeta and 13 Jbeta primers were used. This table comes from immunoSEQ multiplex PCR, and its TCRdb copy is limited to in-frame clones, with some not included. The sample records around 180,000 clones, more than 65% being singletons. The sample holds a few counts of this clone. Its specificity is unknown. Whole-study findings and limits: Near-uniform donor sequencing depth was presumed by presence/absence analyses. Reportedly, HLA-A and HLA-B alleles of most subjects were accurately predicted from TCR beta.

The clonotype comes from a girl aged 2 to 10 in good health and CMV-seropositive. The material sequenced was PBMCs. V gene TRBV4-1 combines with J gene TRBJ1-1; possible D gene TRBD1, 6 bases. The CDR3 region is CASSREIGQLNTEAFF. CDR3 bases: TGCGCCAGCAGCCGAGAAATCGGACAGCTGAACACTGAAGCTTTCTTT.